The 21 T cell receptor beta chains presented below share a single source sample, sequenced in a study of blood T cell repertoires in COVID-19. Sequencing was performed with immunoSEQ multiplex PCR; in TCRdb, only in-frame clones are kept and a portion is missing. Among roughly 180,000 clones listed, around 80% were seen once. The sequenced material came from PBMCs or T cells enriched from blood (not recorded which). The source is a man aged 45-65 years who had recovered from COVID-19.

The rearrangement links TRBV2 to TRBJ1-1; 8 positions match TRBD1. With V trimmed by 3 bases and J by 7 bases, 16 bases remained unmatched. Germline CDR1 is SNHLY and CDR2 is FYNNEI. This CDR3 is built from 17 residues. The CDR3 spells CASSDAGGASLGGEAFF. The CDR3 DNA sequence: TGTGCCAGCAGTGATGCAGGGGGCGCGTCTCTTGGGGGTGAAGCTTTCTTT.

This clone was seen once. V gene TRBV5-1 combines with J gene TRBJ1-4; 7 bases line up with TRBD1. The germline V gene has CDR1 SGHRS and CDR2 YFSETQ. The junction had 11 bases not matched to a gene; V was cut back by 5 bases and J by 10 bases. The CDR3 spans 14 residues. CDR3 sequence: CASRTRQGLGKLFF. The CDR3 region has the DNA TGCGCCAGCAGAACTAGACAGGGACTTGGAAAACTGTTTTTT.

The CDR3, as DNA: TGTGCCAGCAGCCCTACAGGGGGCGCCGGTGTCTACAATGAGCAGTTCTTC. Its translation: CASSPTGGAGVYNEQFF. J is TRBJ2-1 and V is TRBV6-4; 9 bases line up with TRBD1. CDR1 is MRHNA, CDR2 SNTAGT, per germline. CDR3 size: 17 residues. V gave up 6 bases and J gave up 3 bases; unmatched junction bases: 12.

To note about this clone: An end of the junction differs from the germline gene, which may be a read error. V usage is TRBV7-2 and J usage is TRBJ2-2; unclear D gene. Germline V gene data show CDR1 as SGHTA and CDR2 as FQGNSA. This CDR3 spans 13 amino acids. The CDR3 loop reads CASSKRPTWELFF. CDR3 sequence (DNA): TGTGCCAGCAGCAAGCGCCCCACCTGGGAGCTGTTTTTT.

The rearrangement links TRBV28 to TRBJ2-1, with a possible D match to TRBD2 (5 bases). There are 12 residues in the CDR3. Germline CDR1 reads MDHEN; CDR2 reads SYDVKM. Trimming shortened V by 7 bases and J by 8 bases, and 12 bases separated the two germline ends. The chain's CDR3 is CASNYAGDEQFF. CDR3 bases: TGTGCCAGCAATTACGCGGGCGATGAGCAGTTCTTC.

This sequence joins TRBV28 and TRBJ2-3; TRBD1 might be the D (5 bases). CDR1 is MDHEN and CDR2 is SYDVKM in the germline V gene. The CDR3 runs 15 residues. V lost 2 bases, J lost 2 bases, and 11 bases lay in between. CDR3 residues: CASSLLAGNTDTQYF. The CDR3, as DNA: TGTGCCAGCAGTTTACTCGCAGGGAACACAGATACGCAGTATTTT.

The CDR3 loop reads CASSRGGQRSYEQYF. CDR3 coding DNA: TGTGCCAGCAGTAGAGGAGGACAGCGCTCCTACGAGCAGTACTTC. J is TRBJ2-7 and V is TRBV28; D is perhaps TRBD1 (6 bases). Germline CDR1 reads MDHEN; CDR2 reads SYDVKM. Trimming removed 5 bases from V and 0 bases from J, with 14 bases in between. The CDR3 contains 15 residues.

V and J are TRBV7-2 and TRBJ2-2; 10 nucleotides line up with TRBD1. The ends lost 2 bases at V and 6 bases at J; junction bases unmatched: 3. The CDR3 contains 15 residues. Germline CDR1 SGHTA, CDR2 FQGNSA. The CDR3, as DNA: TGTGCCAGCAGCTTAAGGACAGGGGGTTCCGGGGAGCTGTTTTTT. Its protein is CASSLRTGGSGELFF.

The chain links TRBV21-1 to TRBJ2-3; the table's D call TRBD2 went unverified against the DNA. TRBV21-1 is deemed a pseudogene. The CDR3 sequence is 17 residues long. The CDR3 reads CASSKDLYGGGTDTQYF. The CDR3 DNA reads TGTGCCAGCAGCAAGGATCTTTACGGGGGGGGCACAGATACGCAGTATTTT.

This chain uses TRBV5-4 with TRBJ2-3; D may correspond to TRBD1 or TRBD2 (6 bases each). V lost 4 bases to trimming and J lost 5 bases, with 23 bases between them. Looked up from germline, CDR1 is SGHNT and CDR2 is YYREEE (reference sequence). This CDR3 has 17 residues. The CDR3 DNA reads as TGTGCCAGCAGCGTGGGGGCGTCCCAGGGAGGTGGAGATACGCAGTATTTT. Translated: CASSVGASQGGGDTQYF.

This chain joins TRBV19 and TRBJ1-3, with D perhaps TRBD1 (5 bases). The ends were cut back, 10 bases at V and 0 bases at J, with 13 bases in the middle. This CDR3 is built from 14 residues. Per germline, CDR1 LNHDA and CDR2 SQIVND (reference sequence). CDR3 sequence reads: CATTATFSGNTIYF. Written as DNA, the CDR3 is TGTGCCACGACAGCGACCTTCTCTGGAAACACCATATATTTT.

The chain couples TRBV3-1 (or the pseudogene TRBV3-2) to TRBJ1-1; D is undetermined. This CDR3 has 15 residues. V was shortened by 4 bases and J by 1 base, with 13 bases between the two germline ends. CDR1 is LGHDT, CDR2 YNNKEL, per germline (reference sequence). CDR3 residues: CASSPEIIANTEAFF. The CDR3 DNA sequence: TGTGCCAGCAGCCCGGAGATTATTGCGAACACTGAAGCTTTCTTT.

The chain uses TRBV5-1 and TRBJ2-7; 9 bases align to TRBD2. CDR1 is SGHRS, CDR2 YFSETQ, per germline. V shed 4 bases and J 6 bases; nucleotides not matched to a gene: 11. The CDR3 is 15 amino acids. The chain's CDR3 is CASSATGTSTGEQYF. CDR3 DNA: TGCGCCAGCAGCGCAACCGGGACTAGCACGGGCGAGCAGTACTTC.

The rearrangement links TRBV9 to TRBJ1-2; TRBD1 matches at 8 bases. In germline, CDR1 is SGDLS, CDR2 YYNGEE. The CDR3 loop spans 14 amino acids. V dropped 4 bases and J dropped 7; count of bases not matched to a gene: 9. CDR3 coding DNA: TGTGCCAGCAGCCAGGGGGCCGAGGGGATTGGCTACACCTTC. Translated, it gives CASSQGAEGIGYTF.

CDR3 protein: CASSPLNDKSATQPQHF. The CDR3 nucleotides read TGTGCCAGCAGTCCGCTTAACGACAAATCGGCCACTCAGCCCCAGCATTTT. The chain couples TRBV28 to TRBJ1-5; D not certain. The CDR3 totals 17 residues. Trimming stripped 5 bases from V and 6 bases from J, with 23 bases between. Germline assignment: CDR1 MDHEN and CDR2 SYDVKM.

The chain joins TRBV18 to TRBJ2-1, with D maybe TRBD1 (6 bases). This CDR3 has 16 residues. Germline V gene data show CDR1 as KGHSH and CDR2 as LQKENI. The V end lost 3 bases, the J end lost 7 bases, and 19 bases lay between the germline ends. CDR3 sequence: CASSPASQGTNNEQFF. CDR3 nucleotide sequence: TGTGCCAGCTCACCCGCGTCACAGGGTACTAATAATGAGCAGTTCTTC.

J is TRBJ2-7 and V is TRBV5-1; TRBD1 agrees at 8 bases. Germline CDR1 and CDR2: SGHRS and YFSETQ. V lost 4 bases to trimming and J lost 4 bases; unmatched junction nucleotides: 7. This CDR3 has 14 residues. As DNA, the CDR3 is TGCGCCAGCAGCATTGCAGGGGGCCTATACGAGCAGTACTTC. This sequence encodes CASSIAGGLYEQYF.

As to this clone: The same CDR3 is also encoded by other DNA sequences in this sample. This CDR3 reads CASSPSSTDTQYF. CDR3 coding DNA: TGCGCCAGCAGCCCCTCTAGCACAGATACGCAGTATTTT. V usage is TRBV5-1 and J usage is TRBJ2-3; D gene ambiguous. Trimming left V 4 bases short and J 0 bases short, with 6 bases between. This CDR3 has 13 residues. Germline values: CDR1 SGHRS, CDR2 YFSETQ.

The J gene is TRBJ2-1, the V gene TRBV7-3; D is undetermined. This CDR3 is 13 amino acids long. With 5 bases removed from V and 1 base from J, the gap between germline ends came to 6 bases. Germline CDR1 SGHTA, CDR2 FQGTGA. The CDR3 DNA sequence: TGTGCCAGCAGCCCCGGGTCCTACAATGAGCAGTTCTTC. It yields the protein CASSPGSYNEQFF.

This chain uses TRBV19 with TRBJ2-1; tentatively, D is TRBD1 (5 bases). CDR3 size: 17 residues. V was shortened by 0 bases and J by 7 bases, with 19 bases between the two germline ends. Germline V gene data show CDR1 as LNHDA and CDR2 as SQIVND (reference sequence). In DNA, the CDR3 is TGTGCCAGTAGTATAGAGGCAGGGCCCTCTGTATGGAATGAGCAGTTCTTC. It encodes CASSIEAGPSVWNEQFF.

The V call is TRBV28, the J call TRBJ1-1, with D unresolved. The germline CDR1 and CDR2 sequences are MDHEN and SYDVKM. This CDR3 has 14 amino acids. V shed 2 bases and J shed 1 base, with 8 bases lying between them. The CDR3 loop is CASSLTTGNTEAFF. In DNA, the CDR3 is TGTGCCAGCAGTTTAACCACCGGGAACACTGAAGCTTTCTTT.